This T cell receptor beta chain was sequenced during a study of shared clonotypes between healthy human individuals. CD45RA+ naive and CD45RA-negative memory subsets were separated from CD4+ cells. A word on this clone: As yet, its antigen is unknown.

Profiling relied on immunoSEQ multiplex PCR, and the TCRdb table lists in-frame clones only, not all of them. In the table there are over 1.5 million clones, 95% to 99% of which are singletons. Germline V gene sequence: CDR1 SEHNR, CDR2 FQNEAQ (reference sequence). The CDR3 loop spans 15 amino acids. Trimming at V came to 4 bases and at J to 5 bases, leaving 10 bases not matched to a gene. Study conclusions and caveats: Large sequencing depth failed to make sorted-subset sequencing complete, rarefaction showed.

V gene TRBV7-9 combines with J gene TRBJ2-5; 7 bases map to TRBD2. The sequence came from a man aged 25 to 40 in good health. Specimen: naive CD4+ T cells sorted from blood. Subset defined: CD45RA+ positively selected. CDR3 in amino acids: CASSSGGGPGETQYF. The DNA of the CDR3 is TGTGCCAGCAGCTCGGGCGGGGGTCCGGGGGAGACCCAGTACTTC.